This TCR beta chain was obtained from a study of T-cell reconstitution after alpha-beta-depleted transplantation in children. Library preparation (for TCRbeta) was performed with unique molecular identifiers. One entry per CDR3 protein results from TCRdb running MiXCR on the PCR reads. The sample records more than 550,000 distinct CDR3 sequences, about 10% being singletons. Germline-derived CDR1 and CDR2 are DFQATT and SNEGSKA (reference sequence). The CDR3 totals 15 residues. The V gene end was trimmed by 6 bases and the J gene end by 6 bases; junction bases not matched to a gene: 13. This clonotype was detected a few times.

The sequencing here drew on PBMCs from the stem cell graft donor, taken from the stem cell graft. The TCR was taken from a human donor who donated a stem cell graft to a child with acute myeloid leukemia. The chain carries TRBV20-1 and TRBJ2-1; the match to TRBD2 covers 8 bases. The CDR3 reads CSAPLSGTTSNEQFF. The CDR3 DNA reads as TGCAGTGCCCCTCTTAGCGGGACCACCTCCAATGAGCAGTTCTTC.